The 13 T cell receptor beta chains given below trace back to one sample, sequenced in a study of cytomegalovirus exposure and HLA in healthy donors. PCR was performed using 60 Vbeta and 13 Jbeta primers. Sequencing used immunoSEQ multiplex PCR; TCRdb keeps in-frame clones, though not all of them. This sample has about 190,000 clones, with about 85% found just once. Sequenced input: PBMCs. The receptors were sampled from a woman aged 45-65 years in good health and CMV-seronegative.

The chain employs TRBV18 and TRBJ1-2; perhaps TRBD1 as D (5 bases). Trimming removed 2 bases from V and 2 bases from J, with 12 bases in between. This CDR3 contains 15 residues. Germline-derived CDR1 and CDR2 are KGHSH and LQKENI. CDR3 nucleotide sequence: TGTGCCAGCTCACCAGGCGGGGGGTCGAACTATGGCTACACCTTC. Translating gives CASSPGGGSNYGYTF.

The rearrangement uses TRBV13 and TRBJ1-4; D is possibly TRBD1 (5 bases). The CDR3 totals 17 residues. The germline V gene encodes CDR1 PRHDT and CDR2 FYEKMQ (reference sequence). Trimming left V 4 bases short and J 7 bases short, with 22 bases between. The CDR3: CASSSEGQRGSGEKLFF. CDR3 DNA: TGTGCCAGCAGCTCGGAGGGCCAACGGGGGTCGGGTGAAAAACTGTTTTTT.

This chain links TRBV11-2 with TRBJ2-3; TRBD2 is a possible D gene (5 bases). The V end lost 4 bases, the J end lost 8 bases, and 10 bases lay between the germline ends. The CDR3 runs to 12 residues. Germline lookup yields CDR1 SGHAT and CDR2 FQNNGV. The chain's CDR3 is CASSSDWSTQYF. The CDR3 bases are TGTGCCAGCAGCTCGGACTGGAGTACGCAGTATTTT. The whole variable domain, remainder taken from reference TRBV11-2 and TRBJ2-3, is EAGVAQSPRYKIIEKRQSVAFWCNPISGHATLYWYQQILGQGPKLLIQFQNNGVVDDSQLPKDRFSAERLKGVDSTLKIQPAKLEDSAVYLCASSSDWSTQYFGPGTRLTVL.

This rearrangement joins TRBV7-3 to TRBJ2-5; 7 positions agree with TRBD2. This CDR3 is 13 amino acids long. Trimming at V came to 3 bases and at J to 5 bases, leaving 3 bases not matched to a gene. CDR1 SGHTA and CDR2 FQGTGA come from the germline V gene. CDR3 sequence reads: CASSFGGEETQYF. CDR3 bases: TGTGCCAGCAGCTTTGGGGGGGAGGAGACCCAGTACTTC.

The J gene is TRBJ2-1, the V gene TRBV9, with 7 bases lining up with TRBD2. Germline-derived CDR1 and CDR2 are SGDLS and YYNGEE. Trimming at V came to 6 bases and at J to 1 base, leaving 4 bases not matched to a gene. This CDR3 is 14 amino acids long. DNA of the CDR3: TGTGCCAGCAATAGCGGGTCATCCTACAATGAGCAGTTCTTC. Translating gives CASNSGSSYNEQFF. Together with reference TRBV9 and TRBJ2-1, the CDR3 gives the full variable domain: DSGVTQTPKHLITATGQRVTLRCSPRSGDLSVYWYQQSLDQGLQFLIQYYNGEERAKGNILERFSAQQFPDLHSELNLSSLELGDSALYFCASNSGSSYNEQFFGPGTRLTVL.

V and J are TRBV6-6 and TRBJ1-1, with a weak D call TRBD1 (6 bases). Germline V gene lookup returns CDR1 MNHNY and CDR2 SVGAGI (reference sequence). CDR3 length: 16 amino acids. V shed 8 bases and J shed 0 bases, with 19 bases lying between them. The CDR3, as DNA: TGTGCCAGCTCACCCCTTCCGGGGGGCCTGAACACTGAAGCTTTCTTT. Residues: CASSPLPGGLNTEAFF.

The chain employs TRBV5-1 and TRBJ1-4; D is unresolved. With 5 bases removed from V and 8 bases from J, the gap between germline ends came to 10 bases. Germline CDR1 is SGHRS and CDR2 is YFSETQ. The CDR3 runs 12 residues. CDR3 amino acids: CASRRIGEKLFF. The CDR3 coding sequence is TGCGCCAGCAGACGGATCGGGGAAAAACTGTTTTTT.

The V gene is TRBV4-1, the J gene TRBJ2-5; 10 nucleotides match TRBD2. The J call may be mistaken, given a closer DNA end match to TRBJ2-7. The CDR3 length is 16 residues. Germline V gene sequence: CDR1 MGHRA, CDR2 YSYEKL. CDR3 nucleotides: TGCGCCAGCAGCCAGGAGCCGGGACTAGCGACCTACGAGCAGTACTTC. It yields the protein CASSQEPGLATYEQYF.

The chain joins TRBV10-3 to TRBJ2-7; 13 bases agree with TRBD2. CDR3 length equals 12 residues. Trimming at V came to 10 bases and at J to 6 bases, leaving 3 bases not matched to a gene. Germline CDR1 reads ENHRY; CDR2 reads SYGVKD. CDR3 in amino acids: CATGLAGAEQYF. Written as DNA, the CDR3 is TGTGCCACCGGACTAGCGGGAGCCGAGCAGTACTTC.

The chain couples TRBV5-1 to TRBJ2-3; a weak D match, TRBD1 (6 bases). Trimming cost V 4 bases and J 1 base, with 13 bases left between them. In germline, CDR1 is SGHRS, CDR2 YFSETQ. The CDR3 spans 15 residues. CDR3 sequence reads: CASSNRALGTDTQYF. In DNA form, the CDR3 reads TGCGCCAGCAGCAACAGGGCCCTCGGCACAGATACGCAGTATTTT.

This chain joins TRBV2 and TRBJ2-1, with 10 bases matching TRBD1. V was pared by 6 bases and J by 6 bases, with 5 bases of the junction left unmatched. This CDR3 has 14 amino acids. Germline CDR1 SNHLY, CDR2 FYNNEI. The CDR3 spells CASRLGQGINEQFF. In DNA, the CDR3 is TGTGCCAGCAGGTTGGGACAGGGGATCAATGAGCAGTTCTTC.

This clone was seen only once. This chain uses TRBV2 with TRBJ1-2; D is uncertain. The germline gives CDR1 SNHLY, CDR2 FYNNEI. V was trimmed by 4 bases and J by 4 bases, leaving 25 bases between them. This CDR3 spans 18 amino acids. CDR3 DNA sequence: TGTGCCAGCAGTGGTCCGCGGGATAAAGGAGAGGTCTTCTATGGCTACACCTTC. This translates into CASSGPRDKGEVFYGYTF.

In this sample, this clone turned up a few times. DNA of the CDR3: TGCGCCAGTCAGACAGGGGGCCAGACTGAAGCTTTCTTT. It translates to CASQTGGQTEAFF. J is TRBJ1-1 and V is TRBV5-1; 10 bases line up with TRBD1. CDR1 is SGHRS and CDR2 is YFSETQ in the germline V gene. Trimming at V came to 8 bases and at J to 5 bases, leaving 6 bases not matched to a gene. This CDR3 is built from 13 residues.